The rows below give T cell receptor beta chains drawn from one sample of a study of radiation and T cells in renal cell carcinoma. The protocol was immunoSEQ multiplex PCR, while the TCRdb copy is restricted to in-frame clones and leaves out a portion. The profile shows 150,000 to 200,000 clones, roughly nine tenths of them singletons. Specimen: blood, collected from a patient whose treatment included radiotherapy and nephrectomy. The receptor source for this set is a woman aged 50 to 65 with renal cell carcinoma. Both conserved end residues are trimmed from each CDR3.

CDR3 protein	J gene	V gene
ASSLVPGGNSPLH	TRBJ1-6	TRBV7-9
ASRREGGGETQY	TRBJ2-5	TRBV7-4
ASNGGRGKGSDGYT	TRBJ1-2	TRBV5-1
ASSERLLGGTDTQY	TRBJ2-3	TRBV2
ASSIRARRGLQETQY	TRBJ2-5	TRBV19
ASSLGRLGYEQY	TRBJ2-7	TRBV5-4
ASSYTRGRPQH	TRBJ1-5	TRBV6-6
ASSRTVLSYEQY	TRBJ2-7	TRBV6-5
ASSYGRGGNNEQF	TRBJ2-1	TRBV6-6
ASRGLYDGLAGGDEQF	TRBJ2-1	TRBV5-1
ASSLWASGGLKETQY	TRBJ2-5	TRBV11-2
AWTQKIRGDVAEAF	TRBJ1-1	TRBV30
ASSVESISGNTIY	TRBJ1-3	TRBV9
SVGGTGTGNTIY	TRBJ1-3	TRBV29-1
ASSLAFGQGDTGELF	TRBJ2-2	TRBV5-1
SVGRGNTGELF	TRBJ2-2	TRBV29-1
ASSPARANTGELF	TRBJ2-2	TRBV18
ASSYSFANTEAF	TRBJ1-1	TRBV6-5
ASRAPGLAGQY	TRBJ2-7	TRBV6-6
ASSTWTPVLT	TRBJ2-6	TRBV7-2
ASSEARYVAGATRTQY	TRBJ2-5	TRBV6-1
ASSVESGGNSPLH	TRBJ1-6	TRBV9
ASSLDPGVPEAF	TRBJ1-1	TRBV5-1
ASSLLENQPQH	TRBJ1-5	TRBV7-9
ASSSQWDARELNQPQH	TRBJ1-5	TRBV7-8
ASSVQGFNQPQH	TRBJ1-5	TRBV19
ASSTNLGGGGDYGYT	TRBJ1-2	TRBV19
ASSPSYSNQPQH	TRBJ1-5	TRBV18
ASSYSAGDSGNTIY	TRBJ1-3	TRBV6-5
ASSERGRANTGELF	TRBJ2-2	TRBV2
ASSQGWDSNWY	TRBJ2-7	TRBV4-2
ASSFRTGRTDTQY	TRBJ2-3	TRBV5-4
ASSVVGSDTQY	TRBJ2-3	TRBV9
ASGELNTEAF	TRBJ1-1	TRBV6-5
ASSLPRGEGESEKLF	TRBJ1-4	TRBV7-9
ASSVGASGGQDEQF	TRBJ2-1	TRBV6-4
ASTAPGTAFSSEKLF	TRBJ1-4	TRBV11-2
ASSLGSPDTQY	TRBJ2-3	TRBV7-2
ASSLGGLALH	TRBJ1-6	TRBV28
ASSPRLFSGELF	TRBJ2-2	TRBV7-9
ASSYASTGATEAF	TRBJ1-1	TRBV6-6
ASSLGWGDRDQPQH	TRBJ1-5	TRBV5-1
ASSQDRNRGIATNEKLF	TRBJ1-4	TRBV4-1
ASSSPGTGNIQY	TRBJ2-4	TRBV5-4
ASSLQLGIDRANQPQH	TRBJ1-5	TRBV5-6
ATSRDRGAGGELF	TRBJ2-2	TRBV15
ASSHPGGLTSRSTDTQY	TRBJ2-3	TRBV4-1
ATSRDKYGGNTEAF	TRBJ1-1	TRBV15
ASSLLPGANEKLF	TRBJ1-4	TRBV5-1
ASSPRIVLGGNTEAF	TRBJ1-1	TRBV18
ASSIVGANSPLH	TRBJ1-6	TRBV19
ASSTDTGELF	TRBJ2-2	TRBV9
ASSESMGVNIQY	TRBJ2-4	TRBV25-1
ASSLGLAGNTEAF	TRBJ1-1	TRBV7-9
ASSVVGRANYGYT	TRBJ1-2	TRBV6-1
ASGFAPFRQSDREQY	TRBJ2-7	TRBV12-5
ASSPEGGTNTEAF	TRBJ1-1	TRBV6-4
ASSLVGQGVAF	TRBJ1-1	TRBV7-9
ASSSLDGSPRDTQY	TRBJ2-3	TRBV6-5